The source of this T cell receptor beta chain is a study of TIL therapy for anti-PD-1-resistant metastatic lung cancer. V lost 1 base and J lost 1, with 3 bases in between. The CDR3 extends over 13 amino acids. CDR1 and CDR2 (germline): MNHEY, SMNVEV (reference sequence). This clone was recorded only once. Its target is unknown. This sample's time point: pre-treatment sample, taken before nivolumab and TIL therapy. Pleural nodules or supraclavicular lymph nodes made up most of the excised metastases sampled. Study-wide findings and caveats: TIL cultures after expansion showed higher clonality and lower diversity than baseline tumor (median 6% vs 31%).

This was the immunoSEQ v3 assay. Using immunoSEQ multiplex PCR, the repertoire was profiled, and TCRdb retains in-frame clones only, with some absent. Of 45,000 to 50,000 clones in the sample, 60% to 85% were seen once. The TCR comes from a person between 25 and 79 years old with non-small cell lung cancer. Sequenced material: tumor tissue, taken at baseline. The chain has TRBV27 and TRBJ2-3; unclear D gene. CDR3 sequence (DNA): TGTGCCAGCAGTTTATTGGGCACAGATACGCAGTATTTT. This sequence encodes CASSLLGTDTQYF.